These 26 T cell receptor beta chains share one sample of origin, sequenced in a study of graft-versus-host responses after intestinal transplantation. The protocol was immunoSEQ multiplex PCR, while the TCRdb copy is restricted to in-frame clones and leaves out a portion. The sample gives approximately 90,000 clones, about 88% of which show up once; under 0.3% is in the top ten. These receptors' antigens are unknown. The sample consisted of unstimulated CD4+ T cells sorted from spleen or lymph node cells, taken before transplant. The source is a human donor who was the organ donor for an intestinal transplant.

This chain links TRBV10-3 with TRBJ2-1, with D possibly matching TRBD2 (6 bases). The CDR3 totals 15 residues. Between the trimmed V and J ends, which lost 8 bases and 5 bases, there was a span of 19 bases. Germline V lookup: CDR1 ENHRY, CDR2 SYGVKD. CDR3 nucleotides: TGTGCCATCGAGGCGGCGGGGCGAGGGGACAATGAGCAGTTCTTC. Amino acid sequence: CAIEAAGRGDNEQFF.

V is TRBV5-4 and J is TRBJ2-1; the match to TRBD2 covers 9 bases. The CDR3 loop spans 17 amino acids. Germline V gene lookup returns CDR1 SGHNT and CDR2 YYREEE (reference sequence). The V segment lost 0 bases and the J segment 4 bases; nucleotides outside the gene matches: 8. The CDR3 sequence: CASSLGPAGGQYNEQFF. CDR3 DNA sequence: TGTGCCAGCAGCTTGGGCCCAGCGGGAGGTCAATACAATGAGCAGTTCTTC.

This clone came up once. The gene calls are TRBV28 and TRBJ2-4; tentatively, D is TRBD1 (7 bases). Germline V lookup: CDR1 MDHEN, CDR2 SYDVKM. Between the trimmed V and J ends, which lost 3 bases and 7 bases, there was a span of 10 bases. This CDR3 has 13 residues. CDR3 in DNA: TGTGCCAGCAGTTTCCCAGGGGGGAACATTCAGTACTTC. Translation gives CASSFPGGNIQYF.

The genes are TRBV7-2 and TRBJ2-7, with 7 nucleotides matching TRBD2. The CDR3 totals 16 residues. Trimming removed 2 bases from V and 2 bases from J; junction bases left unmatched: 9. The germline CDR1 and CDR2 sequences are SGHTA and FQGNSA. CDR3 nucleotide sequence: TGTGCCAGCAGCTTATGGGGCGGGAGTTCTACCTACGAGCAGTACTTC. Amino acid sequence: CASSLWGGSSTYEQYF. The entire variable domain, with the rest obtained from reference TRBV7-2 and TRBJ2-7, is as follows: GAGVSQSPSNKVTEKGKDVELRCDPISGHTALYWYRQSLGQGLEFLIYFQGNSAPDKSGLPSDRFSAERTGGSVSTLTIQRTQQEDSAVYLCASSLWGGSSTYEQYFGPGTRLTVT.

The chain has TRBV7-9 and TRBJ2-5, with TRBD2 as a possible D gene (6 bases). Germline assignment: CDR1 SEHNR and CDR2 FQNEAQ (reference sequence). This CDR3 is 16 amino acids long. Deletions cut 1 base from V and 2 bases from J, with 14 bases between. Here the CDR3 DNA reads TGTGCCAGCAGCTTAGTGTCGGGGGATCCACAAGAGACCCAGTACTTC. Encoded protein: CASSLVSGDPQETQYF.

The chain joins TRBV6-1 to TRBJ2-5, with 9 bases that match TRBD2. Germline CDR1 MNHNS, CDR2 SASEGT. CDR3 length: 15 residues. V lost 10 bases to trimming and J lost 2 bases; unmatched junction nucleotides: 11. CDR3 sequence: CATQALLAGQETQYF. CDR3 in DNA: TGTGCCACCCAGGCCCTGCTAGCGGGACAAGAGACCCAGTACTTC.

The chain is built from TRBV15 and TRBJ2-7; a possible D gene is TRBD2 (6 bases). The CDR3 runs 12 residues. V was clipped by 2 bases and J by 7 bases, with 9 bases between them. The germline CDR1 and CDR2 sequences are LNHNV and YYDKDF (reference sequence). The CDR3 region is CATSRIAGEQYF. The CDR3 coding sequence is TGTGCCACCAGCAGAATCGCGGGGGAGCAGTACTTC.

V usage is TRBV6-1 and J usage is TRBJ2-1, with TRBD2 identical over 7 bases. Trimming cost V 6 bases and J 0 bases; bases outside gene matches: 5. Germline V gene lookup returns CDR1 MNHNS and CDR2 SASEGT. The CDR3 contains 15 residues. CDR3 sequence: CASRRSGDSYNEQFF. The CDR3 nucleotides read TGTGCCAGCAGGAGGAGCGGGGACTCCTACAATGAGCAGTTCTTC.

This clone appeared a single time. The chain recombines TRBV6-1 with TRBJ1-2; TRBD1 aligns across 8 bases. The CDR3 loop spans 14 amino acids. CDR1 is MNHNS, CDR2 SASEGT, per germline. The V gene end was trimmed by 1 base and the J gene end by 3 bases; junction bases not matched to a gene: 1. CDR3 sequence: CASSEGTGHYGYTF. CDR3 nucleotides: TGTGCCAGCAGTGAAGGGACAGGGCACTATGGCTACACCTTC.

This chain joins TRBV6-1 and TRBJ2-3, with TRBD2 identical over 8 bases. Germline V lookup: CDR1 MNHNS, CDR2 SASEGT. The CDR3 is 14 amino acids. Losses at the gene ends were 10 bases for V and 0 bases for J; bases not matched to a gene: 6. The CDR3 DNA sequence: TGTGCCACCAAGACTAGCGCGAGCACAGATACGCAGTATTTT. Translating it yields CATKTSASTDTQYF.

V and J are TRBV5-4 and TRBJ1-2; TRBD1 matches 9 bases. The CDR3 covers 13 residues. CDR1 is SGHNT, CDR2 YYREEE, per germline (reference sequence). With 2 bases clipped from V and 6 bases from J, the junction kept 2 bases outside the gene matches. The CDR3 here is CASSFTGGDGYTF. The CDR3 coding sequence is TGTGCCAGCAGCTTTACAGGGGGCGATGGCTACACCTTC.

The chain combines TRBV5-1 with TRBJ2-7; weak D call: TRBD1 (5 bases). This CDR3 contains 13 residues. V was trimmed by 3 bases and J by 3 bases, leaving 10 bases between them. Germline loops: CDR1 SGHRS, CDR2 YFSETQ. The CDR3 sequence is CASSSTVYYEQYF. The CDR3 DNA reads TGCGCCAGCAGCTCGACAGTGTACTACGAGCAGTACTTC.

V and J are TRBV16 and TRBJ1-5, with 11 bases identical to TRBD1. Germline loops: CDR1 KGHSY, CDR2 FQNENV. The CDR3 spans 14 residues. CDR3 sequence: CASSGTGGNQPQHF. As DNA, the CDR3 is TGTGCGTCGTCCGGGACAGGGGGGAATCAGCCCCAGCATTTT.

This clone has only a few counts. The CDR3 is CASKITTGLRDIQYF. Here the CDR3 DNA reads TGCGCCAGCAAGATAACGACAGGACTCAGAGACATTCAGTACTTC. The V call is TRBV5-1, the J call TRBJ2-4, with a weak D call TRBD1 (6 bases). This CDR3 is built from 15 residues. Germline loops: CDR1 SGHRS, CDR2 YFSETQ. Trimming pared 6 bases from V and 8 bases from J, leaving 21 bases between. The full variable domain, completed using reference TRBV5-1 and TRBJ2-4, is KAGVTQTPRYLIKTRGQQVTLSCSPISGHRSVSWYQQTPGQGLQFLFEYFSETQRNKGNFPGRFSGRQFSNSRSEMNVSTLELGDSALYLCASKITTGLRDIQYFGAGTRLSVL.

J is TRBJ1-1 and V is TRBV21-1. TRBV21-1 is a recognized pseudogene. The CDR3 has 16 amino acids. CDR3 bases: TGTGCCAGCAGCAAAAATGGTTCGAGGTTATGGACTGAAGCTTTCTTT. Translated, it gives CASSKNGSRLWTEAFF.

The CDR3 sequence: CASSGRDQGDTQYF. CDR3 DNA sequence: TGTGCCAGCAGCGGCCGGGACCAGGGGGATACGCAGTATTTT. The V call is TRBV9, the J call TRBJ2-3, with D perhaps matching TRBD1 (6 bases). Trimming removed 3 bases from V and 6 bases from J, with 14 bases in between. The CDR3 consists of 14 residues. CDR1 is SGDLS, CDR2 YYNGEE, per germline.

The rearrangement uses TRBV28 and TRBJ2-1, with D possibly matching TRBD1 (5 bases). Germline loops: CDR1 MDHEN, CDR2 SYDVKM. The CDR3 has 14 amino acids. The V and J ends lost 7 bases and 12 bases respectively, with 22 bases between them. DNA of the CDR3: TGTGCCAGCAAAAGTGAACTTACCTTTACAGGGCAGTTCTTC. The encoded protein is CASKSELTFTGQFF. Together with reference TRBV28 and TRBJ2-1, the CDR3 gives the full variable domain: DVKVTQSSRYLVKRTGEKVFLECVQDMDHENMFWYRQDPGLGLRLIYFSYDVKMKEKGDIPEGYSVSREKKERFSLILESASTNQTSMYLCASKSELTFTGQFFGPGTRLTVL.

This clone was counted once. The chain uses TRBV28 and TRBJ2-3; 16 positions match TRBD2. Trimming removed 1 base from V and 5 bases from J; junction bases left unmatched: 6. Germline values: CDR1 MDHEN, CDR2 SYDVKM. The CDR3 consists of 18 residues. CDR3 residues: CASSLLGTSGRGGDTQYF. CDR3 DNA sequence: TGTGCCAGCAGTTTATTGGGGACTAGCGGGAGGGGTGGAGATACGCAGTATTTT. The whole variable domain, remainder taken from reference TRBV28 and TRBJ2-3, is DVKVTQSSRYLVKRTGEKVFLECVQDMDHENMFWYRQDPGLGLRLIYFSYDVKMKEKGDIPEGYSVSREKKERFSLILESASTNQTSMYLCASSLLGTSGRGGDTQYFGPGTRLTVL.

The V call is TRBV6-1, the J call TRBJ1-2; 7 bases line up with TRBD1. V shed 5 bases, J shed 2 bases, and the junction held 5 bases outside the gene matches. This CDR3 region has 14 residues. Germline CDR1 is MNHNS and CDR2 is SASEGT. CDR3 in DNA: TGTGCCAGCAGTCTACAGACAGGGAACTATGGCTACACCTTC. As protein: CASSLQTGNYGYTF.

The chain uses TRBV19 and TRBJ2-1; D possibly corresponds to TRBD2 (6 bases). The germline CDR1 and CDR2 sequences are LNHDA and SQIVND (reference sequence). The V gene lost 5 bases and the J gene lost 3 bases, with 14 bases spanning the gap. CDR3 length: 15 residues. The CDR3 here is CASSGRAGHYNEQFF. The CDR3, as DNA: TGTGCCAGTAGTGGGCGGGCGGGGCACTACAATGAGCAGTTCTTC.

The CDR3 sequence is CASSLFGQVGDTEAFF. The CDR3 DNA is TGCGCCAGCAGCCTATTTGGACAGGTTGGGGACACTGAAGCTTTCTTT. V usage is TRBV5-1 and J usage is TRBJ1-1; 7 bases agree with TRBD1. CDR3 size: 16 residues. V shed 4 bases and J 3 bases; nucleotides not matched to a gene: 12. Germline values: CDR1 SGHRS, CDR2 YFSETQ.

The chain links TRBV5-8 to TRBJ2-3, with D possibly matching TRBD1 (5 bases). This CDR3 spans 15 amino acids. Trimming stripped 3 bases from V and 4 bases from J, with 15 bases between. The germline V gene encodes CDR1 SGHTS and CDR2 YDEGEE. The CDR3 reads CASSSWGSMADTQYF. For the CDR3, the DNA is TGTGCCAGCAGCTCATGGGGCTCGATGGCAGATACGCAGTATTTT.

The chain combines TRBV7-2 with TRBJ2-4, with D possibly matching TRBD1 (6 bases). From germline, CDR1 is SGHTA and CDR2 FQGNSA. The germline V and J ends were trimmed by 5 bases and 6 bases, with 17 bases remaining between them. This CDR3 contains 15 residues. The CDR3 bases are TGTGCCAGCAGCCCCACTTGGGGGCCGGGAAACATTCAGTACTTC. Amino acid sequence: CASSPTWGPGNIQYF.

The rearrangement uses TRBV11-3 and TRBJ2-3, with unresolved D. The CDR3 covers 15 residues. Trimming stripped 3 bases from V and 0 bases from J, with 10 bases between. The germline V gene has CDR1 SGHNT and CDR2 YENEEA. The CDR3 protein is CASSFDNTSTDTQYF. The CDR3 nucleotides are TGTGCCAGCAGCTTCGACAATACTAGCACAGATACGCAGTATTTT.

The rearrangement uses TRBV6-6 and TRBJ2-5; D possibly corresponds to TRBD2 (6 bases). The germline CDR1 and CDR2 sequences are MNHNY and SVGAGI (reference sequence). This CDR3 is built from 13 residues. V was pared by 5 bases and J by 3 bases, with 10 bases between. The CDR3 DNA is TGTGCCAGCAGTGGGACGGGGGAAGAGACCCAGTACTTC. Translated, it gives CASSGTGEETQYF.

A remark on this clone: Other DNA sequences of this sample code for an identical CDR3. The genes are TRBV5-6 and TRBJ2-5, with 7 bases that match TRBD1. Germline V gene data show CDR1 as SGHDT and CDR2 as YYEEEE. Unmatched junction bases numbered 1, after V lost 2 bases and J lost 3 bases. The CDR3 is 13 residues long. The CDR3 DNA reads TGTGCCAGCAGCTTAGGGACAGAAGAGACCCAGTACTTC. This codes for CASSLGTEETQYF.